One sample yielded the 31 T cell receptor beta chains listed below, sequenced in a study of regulatory T cells in long-lasting Graves disease. Regarding time point: persistent/refractory GD, antithyroid drugs over 5 years with positive TRAb. PBMCs provided the RNA from which the TCR library was made. According to the study, TCR beta libraries were built with iRepertoire HTBI primers and CDR3-region Arm-PCR. TCRdb reanalysed the multiplex PCR reads using MiXCR and keeps one entry per CDR3 protein. The table lists about 470,000 distinct CDR3 sequences, less than 25% of them singletons, with about 8.3% in the top ten. Source: peripheral blood mononuclear cells (PBMCs), taken when the disease was refractory, from a patient treated with antithyroid drugs. Receptors were obtained from a female donor with Graves disease.

At least ten counts were recorded for this clonotype. The chain combines TRBV7-3 with TRBJ2-5, with 7 bases aligning to TRBD1. This CDR3 is 13 amino acids long. CDR1 and CDR2 from the germline V gene are SGHTA and FQGTGA. V shed 5 bases and J 6 bases; nucleotides not matched to a gene: 6. DNA of the CDR3: TGTGCCAGCAGCCTGACAGGGAAGCAGACCCAGTACTTC. This gives the protein CASSLTGKQTQYF.

This clonotype has a count of ten or more. The V call is TRBV7-3, the J call TRBJ1-1, with 7 positions matching TRBD1. Germline V gives CDR1 SGHTA, CDR2 FQGTGA. The J segment lost 1 base and the V segment lost 1 base, leaving 9 bases of the junction unmatched. This CDR3 contains 17 residues. The CDR3 is CASSLIFEGARNTEAFF. The CDR3 region has the DNA TGTGCCAGCAGCTTAATTTTTGAGGGGGCGAGGAACACTGAAGCTTTCTTT.

This clonotype was seen once. J is TRBJ2-1 and V is TRBV7-2, with 9 bases matching TRBD1. Germline CDR1 and CDR2: SGHTA and FQGNSA. J lost 6 bases, V lost 4 bases, and 7 bases had no gene match. The CDR3 sequence is 15 residues long. The CDR3 DNA follows: TGTGCCAGCAGCTCTGACAGGGGGATCGGCAATGAGCAGTTCTTC. The encoded protein is CASSSDRGIGNEQFF.

The sample holds many counts of this clonotype. V is TRBV6-1 and J is TRBJ2-7; unclear D gene. The length of the CDR3 is 13 residues. The V and J ends lost 8 bases and 5 bases respectively, with 16 bases between them. Germline V CDR1 and CDR2: MNHNS, SASEGT. DNA of the CDR3: TGTGCCAGCGAAACGACCCGTTCCCACGAGCAGTACTTC. It specifies CASETTRSHEQYF.

This clonotype has at least ten counts. This rearrangement joins TRBV15 to TRBJ2-7, with 7 bases fitting TRBD2. CDR1 and CDR2 from the germline V gene are LNHNV and YYDKDF (reference sequence). The CDR3 is 13 residues long. Losses at the gene ends were 6 bases for V and 4 bases for J; bases not matched to a gene: 6. DNA of the CDR3: TGTGCCACCAGTCGCCGACTAGCATACGAGCAGTACTTC. The encoded protein is CATSRRLAYEQYF.

This clonotype was recorded at least ten times. V and J are TRBV28 and TRBJ2-7; D possibly corresponds to TRBD1 (6 bases). Germline V gene sequence: CDR1 MDHEN, CDR2 SYDVKM. CDR3 length: 13 residues. The V end lost 9 bases, the J end lost 1 base, and 13 bases lay between the germline ends. This CDR3 is CASRDIKSYEQYF. CDR3 in DNA: TGTGCCAGTCGGGACATTAAATCCTACGAGCAGTACTTC.

The V call is TRBV18, the J call TRBJ1-2; D gene ambiguous. Germline V gives CDR1 KGHSH, CDR2 LQKENI. The CDR3 is 15 residues long. Deletions cut 0 bases from V and 1 base from J, with 9 bases between. The CDR3 reads CASSPPLRVNYGYTF. The CDR3 coding sequence is TGTGCCAGCTCACCACCGTTGAGAGTTAACTATGGCTACACCTTC.

This clonotype has a count of ten or more. This chain links TRBV27 with TRBJ1-1; D not certain. CDR1 and CDR2 (germline): MNHEY, SMNVEV (reference sequence). The CDR3 is 13 amino acids. DNA for the CDR3: TGTGCAGCAGTTTCCCATCGTAACACTGAAGCTTTCTTT. Protein sequence: CAAVSHRNTEAFF.

This clonotype was counted at least ten times. The chain uses TRBV11-2 and TRBJ2-1; D may be TRBD1 or TRBD2 (6 bases each). Per the germline V gene, CDR1 is SGHAT and CDR2 is FQNNGV. Trimming cost V 4 bases and J 6 bases, with 7 bases left between them. CDR3 length: 12 amino acids. In nucleotides, the CDR3 is TGTGCCAGCAGCTCGGGGGCCAATGAGCAGTTCTTC. The encoded protein is CASSSGANEQFF.

This clonotype was counted between two and nine times. The rearrangement uses TRBV24-1 and TRBJ2-7; unclear D gene. The CDR3 covers 23 residues. Germline V gene sequence: CDR1 KGHDR, CDR2 SFDVKD. Trimming removed 8 bases from V and 5 bases from J, with 45 bases in between. In nucleotides, the CDR3 is TGTGCCACCACACCGAAAGACAATCAAAACAAGGGAACTGAGGTACCTCCGAGTGACGAGCAGTACTTC. Its protein product is CATTPKDNQNKGTEVPPSDEQYF.

This clonotype was detected ten times or more. This chain joins TRBV24-1 and TRBJ2-5; the match to TRBD1 covers 9 bases. V lost 7 bases, J lost 4 bases, and 9 bases stayed unmatched. Looked up from germline, CDR1 is KGHDR and CDR2 is SFDVKD. CDR3 size: 15 residues. The CDR3 nucleotides are TGTGCCACCAGGCCGGGACAGGGATGGGGAGAGACCCAGTACTTC. Protein product: CATRPGQGWGETQYF.

The chain is built from TRBV9 and TRBJ2-6; D assignment may be TRBD1 or TRBD2 (5 bases each). This CDR3 is 15 amino acids long. Trimming left V 5 bases short and J 2 bases short, with 11 bases between. The germline V gene has CDR1 SGDLS and CDR2 YYNGEE. The CDR3 bases are TGTGCCAGCAGGGGGGTTAGGGCTGGGGCCAACGTCCTGACTTTC. As protein: CASRGVRAGANVLTF. The variable domain in full, with the rest retrieved from reference TRBV9 and TRBJ2-6, is DSGVTQTPKHLITATGQRVTLRCSPRSGDLSVYWYQQSLDQGLQFLIQYYNGEERAKGNILERFSAQQFPDLHSELNLSSLELGDSALYFCASRGVRAGANVLTFGAGSRLTVL.

This clonotype was recorded a few times. V is TRBV5-6 and J is TRBJ2-7; no reliable D call. Germline-derived CDR1 and CDR2 are SGHDT and YYEEEE. The CDR3 consists of 13 residues. V was cut by 0 bases and J by 5 bases, with 9 bases left in between. In nucleotides, the CDR3 is TGTGCCAGCAGCTTGGGGGGTTTCGACGAGCAGTACTTC. The encoded protein is CASSLGGFDEQYF.

This clonotype was recorded a few times. J is TRBJ2-7 and V is TRBV20-1, with D possibly TRBD2 on 6 matching bases. The length of the CDR3 is 14 residues. Germline V gives CDR1 DFQATT, CDR2 SNEGSKA (reference sequence). Trimming cost V 3 bases and J 1 base, with 13 bases left between them. CDR3 sequence (DNA): TGCAGTGCTAGCAGCCGGGACTCTTCCTACGAGCAGTACTTC. It codes for CSASSRDSSYEQYF.

This clonotype was counted between two and nine times. This may arise from a read error, as a much more abundant clone is one base away. The conserved final phenylalanine or tryptophan is absent from the CDR3, which likely points to a read error. The chain carries TRBV28 and TRBJ2-7; no clear D. Trimming took 5 bases from V and 6 from J, leaving 11 bases between them. The CDR3 totals 12 residues. Germline V gene data show CDR1 as MDHEN and CDR2 as SYDVKM. The CDR3 spells CASSADISEQYL. The CDR3 nucleotides read TGTGCCAGCAGTGCTGATATTTCCGAGCAGTACCTC.

This clonotype was detected a few times. The CDR3 DNA is TGTGCCAGCAGCTCGGGACAGGGGGCATACACTGAAGCTTTCTTT. It encodes CASSSGQGAYTEAFF. This chain uses TRBV11-2 with TRBJ1-1; 12 nucleotides agree with TRBD1. V lost 4 bases and J lost 3; bases outside the gene matches: 3. CDR1 and CDR2 from the germline V gene are SGHAT and FQNNGV. The CDR3 runs 15 residues. The complete variable domain, with remaining parts taken from reference TRBV11-2 and TRBJ1-1, reads EAGVAQSPRYKIIEKRQSVAFWCNPISGHATLYWYQQILGQGPKLLIQFQNNGVVDDSQLPKDRFSAERLKGVDSTLKIQPAKLEDSAVYLCASSSGQGAYTEAFFGQGTRLTVV.

The V gene is TRBV13, the J gene TRBJ2-2; D not resolved. This CDR3 comprises 15 residues. CDR1 is PRHDT and CDR2 is FYEKMQ in the germline V gene (reference sequence). Deletions cut 3 bases from V and 1 base from J, with 9 bases between. The CDR3 loop is CASSFIAGNTGELFF. The CDR3 DNA follows: TGTGCCAGCAGCTTCATAGCTGGGAACACCGGGGAGCTGTTTTTT.

The chain combines TRBV9 with TRBJ1-1, with D unclear. Trimming took 4 bases from V and 1 from J, leaving 17 bases between them. Per germline, CDR1 SGDLS and CDR2 YYNGEE. The CDR3 is made up of 16 amino acids. The CDR3 DNA reads TGTGCCAGCAGCCCGGCCAAACAGCGTCGGAACACTGAAGCTTTCTTT. It codes for CASSPAKQRRNTEAFF. The full variable domain, its missing parts supplied by reference TRBV9 and TRBJ1-1, is DSGVTQTPKHLITATGQRVTLRCSPRSGDLSVYWYQQSLDQGLQFLIQYYNGEERAKGNILERFSAQQFPDLHSELNLSSLELGDSALYFCASSPAKQRRNTEAFFGQGTRLTVV.

As regards this clonotype: This probably arose from a read error, given a far larger clone one base away. The chain recombines TRBV7-9 with TRBJ2-2, with 8 bases matching TRBD2. The CDR3 consists of 13 residues. The V gene's germline CDR1 is SEHNR and CDR2 FQNEAQ (reference sequence). CDR3 DNA: TGTGCCAGCCAAGCGGGAGTTACCGGGGAGCTGCTTTTT. Protein: CASQAGVTGELLF.

This clonotype has just one count. This sequence may be a read error, since a much larger clone differs from it by one base. The chain joins TRBV28 to TRBJ2-5; either TRBD1 or TRBD2 may fit D (5 bases each). The CDR3 loop spans 13 amino acids. CDR1 is MDHEN and CDR2 is SYDVKM in the germline V gene. The ends were cut back, 6 bases at V and 3 bases at J, with 11 bases in the middle. DNA for the CDR3: TGTGCCAGCAGACCGGGACGGGAAGAGACCCAGTACTTC. This codes for CASRPGREETQYF.

The V and J genes are TRBV18 and TRBJ2-5; possibly TRBD1 or TRBD2 for D (5 bases each). The CDR3 contains 18 residues. The germline CDR1 and CDR2 sequences are KGHSH and LQKENI. Trimming took 3 bases from V and 7 from J, leaving 27 bases between them. The CDR3 loop is CASSPIPGPQPKFTTQYF. The CDR3 DNA follows: TGTGCCAGCTCACCCATACCGGGACCGCAACCTAAATTCACGACCCAGTACTTC.

This clonotype was observed many times. The rearrangement links TRBV3-1 to TRBJ2-3; D ambiguous. The CDR3 extends over 13 amino acids. Germline assignment: CDR1 LGHDT and CDR2 YNNKEL (reference sequence). V dropped 0 bases and J dropped 4 bases, with 5 bases sitting between them. For the CDR3, the DNA is TGTGCCAGCAGCCAAGAGATACCAGATACGCAGTATTTT. Protein product: CASSQEIPDTQYF.

This clonotype was recorded many times. The chain combines TRBV11-2 with TRBJ2-5; a weak D match, TRBD1 (5 bases). Trimming removed 8 bases at V and 5 bases at J, with 21 bases between. This CDR3 has 15 amino acids. Germline V gene sequence: CDR1 SGHAT, CDR2 FQNNGV. The CDR3 nucleotides are TGTGCCAGCCTGCCAGAGACGGCAGGGATGGAGACCCAGTACTTC. Translation gives CASLPETAGMETQYF.

In its sample, this clonotype was seen once. V gene TRBV7-9 combines with J gene TRBJ1-3, with a tentative D call TRBD1 (5 bases). V was shortened by 5 bases and J by 2 bases, with 22 bases between the two germline ends. Germline CDR1 is SEHNR and CDR2 is FQNEAQ (reference sequence). CDR3 length: 18 amino acids. CDR3 region: CASSHLKGSSGTGNTIYF. Written as DNA, the CDR3 is TGTGCCAGCAGCCACCTTAAGGGCTCATCAGGGACTGGAAACACCATATATTTT.

At least ten counts were recorded for this clonotype. This chain joins TRBV28 and TRBJ1-2; 11 positions match TRBD1. CDR1 and CDR2 (germline): MDHEN, SYDVKM. Trimming cost V 6 bases and J 4 bases; bases outside gene matches: 13. CDR3 length: 17 amino acids. CDR3 residues: CASSPLGQGAPGYGYTF. In nucleotides, the CDR3 is TGTGCCAGCAGCCCTCTAGGACAGGGGGCGCCCGGCTATGGCTACACCTTC.

This clonotype was observed a handful of times. The CDR3 carries no conserved terminal phenylalanine or tryptophan, so it likely arises from a read error. No DNA is shown, since the ends of the CDR3 on it are uncertain; the CDR3 is the one TCRdb lists. This chain uses TRBV6-2 or TRBV6-3 with TRBJ1-1. The germline gives CDR1 MNHEY, CDR2 SVGEGT. The CDR3 adds up to 12 amino acids, both ends counted. This chain's CDR3 is CASSYSGLVPSI.

This clonotype was observed at least ten times. This chain uses TRBV6-1 with TRBJ1-2; D is ambiguous. The CDR3 has 11 amino acids. Germline CDR1 and CDR2: MNHNS and SASEGT. Trimming took 6 bases from V and 8 from J, leaving 10 bases between them. CDR3 sequence (DNA): TGTGCCAGCAGAAGTGAGAGGGGCTACACCTTC. It is translated as CASRSERGYTF.

J is TRBJ2-5 and V is TRBV5-6; 10 bases line up with TRBD2. The germline V gene has CDR1 SGHDT and CDR2 YYEEEE. The CDR3 spans 16 residues. Germline trimming cut 2 bases from V and 10 bases from J; bases unmatched to any gene: 14. The CDR3 spells CASSFGEASGREVQYF. The CDR3, as DNA: TGTGCCAGCAGCTTCGGAGAGGCTAGCGGGAGAGAGGTCCAGTACTTC. The whole variable domain, remainder taken from reference TRBV5-6 and TRBJ2-5, is DAGVTQSPTHLIKTRGQQVTLRCSPKSGHDTVSWYQQALGQGPQFIFQYYEEEERQRGNFPDRFSGHQFPNYSSELNVNALLLGDSALYLCASSFGEASGREVQYFGPGTRLLVL.

This clonotype was found a few times. V and J are TRBV28 and TRBJ1-5, with D unresolved. This CDR3 is built from 13 residues. Trimming removed 7 bases at V and 7 bases at J, with 14 bases between. CDR1 and CDR2 (germline): MDHEN, SYDVKM. Here the CDR3 DNA reads TGTGCCAGCACCCGGGGTTGGGAACAGCCCCAGCATTTT. This sequence encodes CASTRGWEQPQHF.

There are a few counts of this clonotype. V and J are TRBV11-2 and TRBJ2-3; D possibly corresponds to TRBD1 (6 bases). The CDR3 has 14 amino acids. The germline V gene has CDR1 SGHAT and CDR2 FQNNGV. V was clipped by 10 bases and J by 3 bases, with 17 bases between them. The chain's CDR3 is CATRRGGPTDTQYF. The CDR3 DNA reads TGTGCCACCAGGAGAGGGGGTCCAACAGATACGCAGTATTTT. Combining the CDR3 with reference TRBV11-2 and TRBJ2-3 gives the whole variable domain EAGVAQSPRYKIIEKRQSVAFWCNPISGHATLYWYQQILGQGPKLLIQFQNNGVVDDSQLPKDRFSAERLKGVDSTLKIQPAKLEDSAVYLCATRRGGPTDTQYFGPGTRLTVL.

This clonotype was seen more than once but under ten times. V usage is TRBV28 and J usage is TRBJ2-3, with D possibly TRBD1 on 6 matching bases. The CDR3 sequence is 12 residues long. The V gene lost 5 bases and the J gene lost 6 bases, with 9 bases spanning the gap. CDR1 is MDHEN and CDR2 is SYDVKM in the germline V gene. The CDR3 nucleotides read TGTGCCAGCAGTCCCGACAGGGATACGCAGTATTTT. Translated: CASSPDRDTQYF.